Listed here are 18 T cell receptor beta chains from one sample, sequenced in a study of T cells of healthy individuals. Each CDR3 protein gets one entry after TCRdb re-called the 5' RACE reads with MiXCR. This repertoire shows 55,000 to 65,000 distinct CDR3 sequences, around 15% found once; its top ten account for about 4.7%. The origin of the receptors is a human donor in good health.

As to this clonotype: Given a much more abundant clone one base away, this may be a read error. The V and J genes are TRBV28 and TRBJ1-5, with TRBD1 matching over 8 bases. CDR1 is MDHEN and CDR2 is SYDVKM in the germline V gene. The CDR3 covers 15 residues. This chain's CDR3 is CASSFRAGGWQPKHF. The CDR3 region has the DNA TGTGCCAGCAGTTTTAGGGCAGGGGGCTGGCAGCCCAAGCATTTT.

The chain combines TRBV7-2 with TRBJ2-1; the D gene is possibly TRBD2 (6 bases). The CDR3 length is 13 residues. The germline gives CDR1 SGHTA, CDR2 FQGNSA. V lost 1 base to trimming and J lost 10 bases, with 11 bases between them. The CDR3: CASSLGGTPEQFF. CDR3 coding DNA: TGTGCCAGCAGCTTAGGAGGGACTCCGGAGCAGTTCTTC.

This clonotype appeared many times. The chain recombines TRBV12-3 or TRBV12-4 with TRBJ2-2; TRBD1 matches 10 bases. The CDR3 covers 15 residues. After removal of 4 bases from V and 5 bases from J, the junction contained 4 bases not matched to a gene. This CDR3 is CASSSGQGETGELFF. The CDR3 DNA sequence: TGTGCCAGCAGTTCAGGACAGGGGGAAACCGGGGAGCTGTTTTTT.

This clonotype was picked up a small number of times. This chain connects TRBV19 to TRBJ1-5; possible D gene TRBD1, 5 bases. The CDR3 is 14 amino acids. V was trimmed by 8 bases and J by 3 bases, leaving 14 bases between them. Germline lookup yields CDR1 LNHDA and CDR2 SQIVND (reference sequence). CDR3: CASGDRTFNQPQHF. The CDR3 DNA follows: TGTGCCAGTGGGGACCGTACGTTCAATCAGCCCCAGCATTTT.

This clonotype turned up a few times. In DNA, the CDR3 is TGTGCCAGCAGCCCCCACACGGGGAACACTGAAGCTTTCTTT. Protein: CASSPHTGNTEAFF. The chain has TRBV7-9 and TRBJ1-1; D unresolved. Germline V lookup: CDR1 SEHNR, CDR2 FQNEAQ (reference sequence). Trimming removed 5 bases at V and 1 base at J, with 11 bases between. The CDR3 covers 14 residues.

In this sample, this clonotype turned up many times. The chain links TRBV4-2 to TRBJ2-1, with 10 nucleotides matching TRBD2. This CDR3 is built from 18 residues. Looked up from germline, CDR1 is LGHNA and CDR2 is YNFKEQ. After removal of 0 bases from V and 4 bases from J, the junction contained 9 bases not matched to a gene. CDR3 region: CASSQEQGLAVAYNEQFF. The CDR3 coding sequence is TGTGCCAGCAGCCAAGAGCAAGGACTAGCGGTCGCTTACAATGAGCAGTTCTTC.

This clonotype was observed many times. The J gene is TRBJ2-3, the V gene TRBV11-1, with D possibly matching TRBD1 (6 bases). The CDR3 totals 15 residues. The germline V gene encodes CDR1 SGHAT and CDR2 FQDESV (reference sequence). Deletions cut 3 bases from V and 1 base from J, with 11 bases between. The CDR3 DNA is TGTGCCAGCAGCTTGTACAGGGCAGGCACAGATACGCAGTATTTT. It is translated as CASSLYRAGTDTQYF.

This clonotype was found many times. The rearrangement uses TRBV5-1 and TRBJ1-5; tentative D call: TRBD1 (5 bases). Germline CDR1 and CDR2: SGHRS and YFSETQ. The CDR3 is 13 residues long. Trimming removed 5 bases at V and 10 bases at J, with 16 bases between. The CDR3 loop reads CASRIGTLGPQHF. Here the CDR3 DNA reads TGCGCCAGCAGGATCGGGACTCTGGGACCCCAGCATTTT.

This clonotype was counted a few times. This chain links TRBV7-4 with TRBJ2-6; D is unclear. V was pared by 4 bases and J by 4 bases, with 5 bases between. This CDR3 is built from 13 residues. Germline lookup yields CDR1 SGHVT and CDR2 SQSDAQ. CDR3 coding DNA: TGTGCCAGCAGCTCCAGAGGGGCCAACGTCCTGACTTTC. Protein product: CASSSRGANVLTF. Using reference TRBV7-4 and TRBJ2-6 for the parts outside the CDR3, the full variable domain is GAGVSQSPRYKVAKRGRDVALRCDSISGHVTLYWYRQTLGQGSEVLTYSQSDAQRDKSGRPSGRFSAERPERSVSTLKIQRTEQGDSAVYLCASSSRGANVLTFGAGSRLTVL.

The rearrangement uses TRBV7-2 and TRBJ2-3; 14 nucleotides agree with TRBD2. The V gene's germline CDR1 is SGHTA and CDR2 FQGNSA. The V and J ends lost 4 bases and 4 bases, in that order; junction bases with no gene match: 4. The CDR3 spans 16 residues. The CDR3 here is CASSYRLAGGPDTQYF. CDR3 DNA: TGTGCCAGCAGCTACAGACTAGCGGGAGGGCCAGATACGCAGTATTTT. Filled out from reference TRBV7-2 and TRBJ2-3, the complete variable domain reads GAGVSQSPSNKVTEKGKDVELRCDPISGHTALYWYRQSLGQGLEFLIYFQGNSAPDKSGLPSDRFSAERTGGSVSTLTIQRTQQEDSAVYLCASSYRLAGGPDTQYFGPGTRLTVL.

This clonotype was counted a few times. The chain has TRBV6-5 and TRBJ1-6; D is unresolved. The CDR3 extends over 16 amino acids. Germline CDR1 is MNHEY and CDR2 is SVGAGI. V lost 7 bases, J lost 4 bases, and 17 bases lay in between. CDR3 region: CASTSRGGFYNSPLHF. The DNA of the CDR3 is TGTGCCAGCACCTCCCGGGGAGGTTTTTATAATTCACCCCTCCACTTT.

CDR3 nucleotides: TGTGCCAGCAAGCTGGTGGGACAGGGTAATGAAAAACTGTTTTTT. This translates into CASKLVGQGNEKLFF. V and J are TRBV25-1 and TRBJ1-4; 9 bases line up with TRBD1. The junction had 7 bases not matched to a gene; V was cut back by 7 bases and J by 4 bases. The germline CDR1 and CDR2 sequences are MGHDK and SYGVNS. The CDR3 extends over 15 amino acids.

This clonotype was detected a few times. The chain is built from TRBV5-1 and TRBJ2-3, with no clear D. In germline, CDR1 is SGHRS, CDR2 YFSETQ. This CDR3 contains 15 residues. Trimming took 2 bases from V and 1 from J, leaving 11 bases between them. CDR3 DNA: TGCGCCAGCAGCTTTCCAGACCCGCGCACAGATACGCAGTATTTT. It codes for CASSFPDPRTDTQYF.

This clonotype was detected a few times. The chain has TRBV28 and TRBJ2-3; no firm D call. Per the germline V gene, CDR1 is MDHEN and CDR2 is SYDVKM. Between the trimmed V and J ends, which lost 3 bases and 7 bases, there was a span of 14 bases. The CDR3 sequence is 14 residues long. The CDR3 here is CASSFSGVGYTQYF. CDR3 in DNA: TGTGCCAGCAGTTTTTCTGGCGTGGGATATACGCAGTATTTT.

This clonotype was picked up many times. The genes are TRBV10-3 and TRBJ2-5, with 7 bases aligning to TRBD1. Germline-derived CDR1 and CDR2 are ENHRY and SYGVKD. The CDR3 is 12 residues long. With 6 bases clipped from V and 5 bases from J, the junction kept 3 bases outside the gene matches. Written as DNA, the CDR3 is TGTGCCATCAGGTCACAGGGGGAGACCCAGTACTTC. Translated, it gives CAIRSQGETQYF.

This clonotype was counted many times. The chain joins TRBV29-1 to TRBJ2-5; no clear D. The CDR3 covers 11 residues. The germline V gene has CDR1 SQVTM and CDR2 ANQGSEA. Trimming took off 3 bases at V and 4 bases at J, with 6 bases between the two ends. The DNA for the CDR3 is TGCAGCGTTGATCCTGGAGAGACCCAGTACTTC. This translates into CSVDPGETQYF.

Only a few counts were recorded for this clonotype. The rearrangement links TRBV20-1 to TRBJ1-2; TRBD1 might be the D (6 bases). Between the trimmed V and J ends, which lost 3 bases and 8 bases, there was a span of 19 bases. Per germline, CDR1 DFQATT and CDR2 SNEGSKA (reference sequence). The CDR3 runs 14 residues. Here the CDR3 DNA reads TGCAGTGCTAGTGATAGGGGGGCGACGGCAGGCTACACCTTC. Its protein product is CSASDRGATAGYTF.

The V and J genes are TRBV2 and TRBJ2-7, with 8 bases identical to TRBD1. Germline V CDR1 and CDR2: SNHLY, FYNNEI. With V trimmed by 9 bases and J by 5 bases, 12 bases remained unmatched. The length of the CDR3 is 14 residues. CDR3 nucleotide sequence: TGTGCCAGTAGGGCCCAGGGGGCCGATCACGAGCAGTACTTC. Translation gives CASRAQGADHEQYF. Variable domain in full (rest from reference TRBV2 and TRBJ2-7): EPEVTQTPSHQVTQMGQEVILRCVPISNHLYFYWYRQILGQKVEFLVSFYNNEISEKSEIFDDQFSVERPDGSNFTLKIRSTKLEDSAMYFCASRAQGADHEQYFGPGTRLTVT.